These 20 T cell receptor beta chains were all obtained from the same sample, sequenced in a study of T-cell reconstitution after alpha-beta-depleted transplantation in children (dated by TCRdb to 2016 to 2018). This specimen's treatment or condition label, per the study, means: allogeneic hematopoietic cell transplantation with graft depleted of TCRalphabeta T cells and CD19 B cells. The library relied on PCR. Instrument used: Illumina HiSeq 2500. Molecular barcoding was employed in the preparation of TCR libraries, with unique molecular identifiers being used to normalize TCRbeta repertoire quantification. The public reads were run again by TCRdb, first through fastp at Q25 and then through MiXCR, and only productive beta chains were kept. Each record represents a unique CDR3 protein, reported with the most common genes and DNA among its rows. This sample holds hundreds of thousands of distinct CDR3 sequences; 15% to 20% were observed only once. The top ten constitute roughly two fifths of the sample.

The specimen was PBMCs, mostly from graft donor cells, collected 360 days after TCRalphabeta/CD19-depleted stem cell transplant. Source of these receptors: a male patient aged 2 to 10 who had a stem cell transplant for acute lymphoblastic leukemia, so the T cells may come from the graft donor.

This chain joins TRBV5-5 and TRBJ2-7; D is perhaps TRBD2 (5 bases). The CDR3 consists of 15 residues. The germline CDR1 and CDR2 sequences are SGHKS and YYEKEE (reference sequence). V was shortened by 1 base and J by 0 bases, with 11 bases between the two germline ends. Here the CDR3 reads CASSLWPRGSYEQYF. In nucleotides, the CDR3 is TGTGCCAGCAGCTTGTGGCCTCGGGGCTCCTACGAGCAGTACTTC.

The chain carries TRBV6-1 and TRBJ2-1; D gene unclear. V lost 8 bases to trimming and J lost 2 bases, with 13 bases between them. There are 14 residues in the CDR3. CDR1 MNHNS and CDR2 SASEGT come from the germline V gene. The chain's CDR3 is CASRPGSAYNEQFF. The CDR3 DNA sequence: TGTGCCAGCCGGCCGGGTTCGGCCTACAATGAGCAGTTCTTC.

This clonotype came up a few times. The chain has TRBV7-9 and TRBJ1-6; D might be TRBD1 (5 bases). CDR1 and CDR2 (germline): SEHNR, FQNEAQ (reference sequence). V lost 1 base, J lost 9 bases, and 19 bases lay in between. The length of the CDR3 is 17 residues. Here the CDR3 DNA reads TGTGCCAGCAGCTTAGGCGTGGGGCGCAGGGATTTTTCACCCCTCCACTTT. It translates to CASSLGVGRRDFSPLHF.

This clonotype was detected only a few times. V gene TRBV28 combines with J gene TRBJ1-1; possibly TRBD1 for D (5 bases). The CDR3 has 12 residues. The V gene's germline CDR1 is MDHEN and CDR2 SYDVKM. The V end was cut by 6 bases, the J end by 10 bases, with 15 bases between. Written as DNA, the CDR3 is TGTGCCAGCAGCTATGCCCGGGGGGGAGCTTTCTTT. This sequence encodes CASSYARGGAFF.

This chain joins TRBV19 and TRBJ2-1, with 8 bases aligning to TRBD2. V was clipped by 4 bases and J by 5 bases; unmatched bases: 10. Germline values: CDR1 LNHDA, CDR2 SQIVND (reference sequence). The CDR3 extends over 16 amino acids. CDR3 DNA sequence: TGTGCCAGTAGTAACCCACGTACTAGCGGTAACAATGAGCAGTTCTTC. Translating it yields CASSNPRTSGNNEQFF.

The chain uses TRBV12-3 or TRBV12-4 and TRBJ2-5; 12 bases line up with TRBD2. The CDR3 spans 18 residues. V shed 3 bases, J shed 4 bases, and the junction held 12 bases outside the gene matches. This CDR3 reads CASSFVRGLAGPGETQYF. In nucleotides, the CDR3 is TGTGCCAGCAGTTTTGTTCGGGGACTAGCGGGCCCTGGAGAGACCCAGTACTTC.

The sample holds a few counts of this clonotype. This chain connects TRBV6-1 to TRBJ1-1, with a weak D call TRBD1 (6 bases). Germline V gene lookup returns CDR1 MNHNS and CDR2 SASEGT. The CDR3 spans 14 residues. V was shortened by 6 bases and J by 1 base, with 12 bases between the two germline ends. CDR3 sequence: CASRGTGRNTEAFF. CDR3 in DNA: TGTGCCAGCAGAGGTACAGGGAGGAACACTGAAGCTTTCTTT.

The chain combines TRBV20-1 with TRBJ1-4, with 11 positions matching TRBD1. The CDR3 sequence is 17 residues long. After removal of 6 bases from V and 7 bases from J, the junction contained 16 bases not matched to a gene. Per germline, CDR1 DFQATT and CDR2 SNEGSKA (reference sequence). This chain's CDR3 is CSALRDRGLGVREKLFF. In DNA form, the CDR3 reads TGCAGTGCCCTACGGGACAGGGGGTTGGGGGTGCGTGAAAAACTGTTTTTT.

This chain joins TRBV12-3 or TRBV12-4 and TRBJ2-3; 8 positions match TRBD2. CDR3 size: 16 residues. Trimming removed 1 base from V and 5 bases from J; junction bases left unmatched: 8. The CDR3 here is CASSLGPGLGEDTQYF. CDR3 bases: TGTGCCAGCAGTTTAGGGCCGGGACTAGGAGAAGATACGCAGTATTTT.

The chain is built from TRBV30 and TRBJ2-3, with D unresolved. The CDR3 extends over 11 amino acids. Trimming took 0 bases from V and 6 from J, leaving 4 bases between them. CDR1 and CDR2 from the germline V gene are GTSNPN and SVGIG (reference sequence). CDR3 DNA: TGTGCCTGGAGTGTGGTGGATACGCAGTATTTT. Amino acid sequence: CAWSVVDTQYF.

This chain links TRBV11-2 with TRBJ2-1, with unresolved D. The V gene's germline CDR1 is SGHAT and CDR2 FQNNGV. The CDR3 contains 12 residues. Trimming removed 5 bases at V and 6 bases at J, with 8 bases between. CDR3 DNA sequence: TGTGCCAGCAGCCACGACCTCAATGAGCAGTTCTTC. Its translation is CASSHDLNEQFF.

About this clonotype itself: This could be a read error, since a much larger clone is one nucleotide away. The CDR3 does not close with the conserved phenylalanine or tryptophan, likely indicating a read error. This chain connects TRBV29-1 to TRBJ1-6, with D perhaps matching TRBD1 (5 bases). Trimming stripped 4 bases from V and 4 bases from J, with 8 bases between. The germline V gene has CDR1 SQVTM and CDR2 ANQGSEA. This CDR3 is 13 amino acids long. Written as DNA, the CDR3 is TGCAGCGTTGGGGACGGTTATAATTCACCCCTCCACTCT. Translating gives CSVGDGYNSPLHS.

This clonotype occurred many times. The rearrangement joins TRBV7-2 to TRBJ1-2; D gene uncertain. From germline, CDR1 is SGHTA and CDR2 FQGNSA. This CDR3 is built from 14 residues. V lost 5 bases, J lost 8 bases, and 18 bases lay in between. CDR3 bases: TGTGCCAGCAGCGAACTATTAGGAGCGCGAGGCTACACCTTC. This translates into CASSELLGARGYTF.

This clonotype was recorded a few times. The chain employs TRBV30 and TRBJ2-1, with D perhaps TRBD2 (6 bases). V lost 5 bases, J lost 7 bases, and 12 bases lay in between. The germline V gene encodes CDR1 GTSNPN and CDR2 SVGIG (reference sequence). This CDR3 is built from 12 residues. The CDR3 DNA reads as TGTGCCTGGTCGCGGGGCGGGAATGAGCAGTTCTTC. This sequence encodes CAWSRGGNEQFF.

The V call is TRBV30, the J call TRBJ1-2; no clear D gene. Deletions cut 0 bases from V and 6 bases from J, with 2 bases between. This CDR3 contains 10 residues. CDR1 and CDR2 from the germline V gene are GTSNPN and SVGIG (reference sequence). The CDR3 spells CAWSVHGYTF. The CDR3 bases are TGTGCCTGGAGTGTTCATGGCTACACCTTC.

This clonotype has a count of ten or more. This chain connects TRBV19 to TRBJ1-3; 7 bases map to TRBD1. The CDR3 consists of 15 residues. Germline CDR1 reads LNHDA; CDR2 reads SQIVND (reference sequence). Trimming took 3 bases from V and 0 from J; bases not matched to a gene: 2. In DNA form, the CDR3 reads TGTGCCAGTAGTATGCGGACAGGCTCTGGAAACACCATATATTTT. Protein: CASSMRTGSGNTIYF.

This clonotype showed up many times. The genes are TRBV7-9 and TRBJ1-4; TRBD1 aligns across 9 bases. There are 14 residues in the CDR3. Germline loops: CDR1 SEHNR, CDR2 FQNEAQ (reference sequence). After removal of 4 bases from V and 8 bases from J, the junction contained 5 bases not matched to a gene. DNA of the CDR3: TGTGCCAGCAGCTCCGGGACAGGGTCGGAAAAACTGTTTTTT. Translation gives CASSSGTGSEKLFF.

The V and J genes are TRBV7-9 and TRBJ1-1; 9 bases match TRBD1. Germline CDR1 is SEHNR and CDR2 is FQNEAQ (reference sequence). CDR3 length: 15 residues. Trimming took 1 base from V and 5 from J; bases not matched to a gene: 5. The CDR3 reads CASSLVRDRVTEAFF. In nucleotides, the CDR3 is TGTGCCAGCAGCTTAGTCCGGGACAGGGTAACTGAAGCTTTCTTT.

V usage is TRBV19 and J usage is TRBJ1-2; tentative D call: TRBD1 (5 bases). The germline V gene has CDR1 LNHDA and CDR2 SQIVND (reference sequence). The CDR3 runs 10 residues. Trimming stripped 9 bases from V and 6 bases from J, with 8 bases between. The CDR3 region is CARTGHGYTF. The CDR3 DNA is TGTGCCAGGACGGGACATGGCTACACCTTC.

CDR3 DNA: TGTGCCAGCAGCCATCCTCTAGCGGGAGGGCCCCTACCCTACAATGAGCAGTTCTTC. It is translated as CASSHPLAGGPLPYNEQFF. This chain uses TRBV4-2 with TRBJ2-1; the match to TRBD2 covers 12 bases. The CDR3 has 19 amino acids. Germline CDR1 LGHNA, CDR2 YNFKEQ. V was pared by 3 bases and J by 2 bases, with 11 bases of the junction left unmatched.